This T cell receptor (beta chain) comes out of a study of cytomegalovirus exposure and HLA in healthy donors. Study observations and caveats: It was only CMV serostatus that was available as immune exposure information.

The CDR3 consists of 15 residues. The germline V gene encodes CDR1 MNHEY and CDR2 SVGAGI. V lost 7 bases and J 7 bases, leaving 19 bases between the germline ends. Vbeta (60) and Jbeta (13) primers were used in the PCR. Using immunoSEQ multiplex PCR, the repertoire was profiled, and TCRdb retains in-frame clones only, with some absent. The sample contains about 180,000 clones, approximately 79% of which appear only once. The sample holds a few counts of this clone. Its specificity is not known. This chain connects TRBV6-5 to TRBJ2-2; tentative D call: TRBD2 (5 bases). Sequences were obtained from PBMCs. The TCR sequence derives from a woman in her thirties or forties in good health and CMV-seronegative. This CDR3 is CASTDSVRLGGELFF. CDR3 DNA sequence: TGTGCCAGCACCGATAGCGTCAGGCTCGGCGGGGAGCTGTTTTTT.